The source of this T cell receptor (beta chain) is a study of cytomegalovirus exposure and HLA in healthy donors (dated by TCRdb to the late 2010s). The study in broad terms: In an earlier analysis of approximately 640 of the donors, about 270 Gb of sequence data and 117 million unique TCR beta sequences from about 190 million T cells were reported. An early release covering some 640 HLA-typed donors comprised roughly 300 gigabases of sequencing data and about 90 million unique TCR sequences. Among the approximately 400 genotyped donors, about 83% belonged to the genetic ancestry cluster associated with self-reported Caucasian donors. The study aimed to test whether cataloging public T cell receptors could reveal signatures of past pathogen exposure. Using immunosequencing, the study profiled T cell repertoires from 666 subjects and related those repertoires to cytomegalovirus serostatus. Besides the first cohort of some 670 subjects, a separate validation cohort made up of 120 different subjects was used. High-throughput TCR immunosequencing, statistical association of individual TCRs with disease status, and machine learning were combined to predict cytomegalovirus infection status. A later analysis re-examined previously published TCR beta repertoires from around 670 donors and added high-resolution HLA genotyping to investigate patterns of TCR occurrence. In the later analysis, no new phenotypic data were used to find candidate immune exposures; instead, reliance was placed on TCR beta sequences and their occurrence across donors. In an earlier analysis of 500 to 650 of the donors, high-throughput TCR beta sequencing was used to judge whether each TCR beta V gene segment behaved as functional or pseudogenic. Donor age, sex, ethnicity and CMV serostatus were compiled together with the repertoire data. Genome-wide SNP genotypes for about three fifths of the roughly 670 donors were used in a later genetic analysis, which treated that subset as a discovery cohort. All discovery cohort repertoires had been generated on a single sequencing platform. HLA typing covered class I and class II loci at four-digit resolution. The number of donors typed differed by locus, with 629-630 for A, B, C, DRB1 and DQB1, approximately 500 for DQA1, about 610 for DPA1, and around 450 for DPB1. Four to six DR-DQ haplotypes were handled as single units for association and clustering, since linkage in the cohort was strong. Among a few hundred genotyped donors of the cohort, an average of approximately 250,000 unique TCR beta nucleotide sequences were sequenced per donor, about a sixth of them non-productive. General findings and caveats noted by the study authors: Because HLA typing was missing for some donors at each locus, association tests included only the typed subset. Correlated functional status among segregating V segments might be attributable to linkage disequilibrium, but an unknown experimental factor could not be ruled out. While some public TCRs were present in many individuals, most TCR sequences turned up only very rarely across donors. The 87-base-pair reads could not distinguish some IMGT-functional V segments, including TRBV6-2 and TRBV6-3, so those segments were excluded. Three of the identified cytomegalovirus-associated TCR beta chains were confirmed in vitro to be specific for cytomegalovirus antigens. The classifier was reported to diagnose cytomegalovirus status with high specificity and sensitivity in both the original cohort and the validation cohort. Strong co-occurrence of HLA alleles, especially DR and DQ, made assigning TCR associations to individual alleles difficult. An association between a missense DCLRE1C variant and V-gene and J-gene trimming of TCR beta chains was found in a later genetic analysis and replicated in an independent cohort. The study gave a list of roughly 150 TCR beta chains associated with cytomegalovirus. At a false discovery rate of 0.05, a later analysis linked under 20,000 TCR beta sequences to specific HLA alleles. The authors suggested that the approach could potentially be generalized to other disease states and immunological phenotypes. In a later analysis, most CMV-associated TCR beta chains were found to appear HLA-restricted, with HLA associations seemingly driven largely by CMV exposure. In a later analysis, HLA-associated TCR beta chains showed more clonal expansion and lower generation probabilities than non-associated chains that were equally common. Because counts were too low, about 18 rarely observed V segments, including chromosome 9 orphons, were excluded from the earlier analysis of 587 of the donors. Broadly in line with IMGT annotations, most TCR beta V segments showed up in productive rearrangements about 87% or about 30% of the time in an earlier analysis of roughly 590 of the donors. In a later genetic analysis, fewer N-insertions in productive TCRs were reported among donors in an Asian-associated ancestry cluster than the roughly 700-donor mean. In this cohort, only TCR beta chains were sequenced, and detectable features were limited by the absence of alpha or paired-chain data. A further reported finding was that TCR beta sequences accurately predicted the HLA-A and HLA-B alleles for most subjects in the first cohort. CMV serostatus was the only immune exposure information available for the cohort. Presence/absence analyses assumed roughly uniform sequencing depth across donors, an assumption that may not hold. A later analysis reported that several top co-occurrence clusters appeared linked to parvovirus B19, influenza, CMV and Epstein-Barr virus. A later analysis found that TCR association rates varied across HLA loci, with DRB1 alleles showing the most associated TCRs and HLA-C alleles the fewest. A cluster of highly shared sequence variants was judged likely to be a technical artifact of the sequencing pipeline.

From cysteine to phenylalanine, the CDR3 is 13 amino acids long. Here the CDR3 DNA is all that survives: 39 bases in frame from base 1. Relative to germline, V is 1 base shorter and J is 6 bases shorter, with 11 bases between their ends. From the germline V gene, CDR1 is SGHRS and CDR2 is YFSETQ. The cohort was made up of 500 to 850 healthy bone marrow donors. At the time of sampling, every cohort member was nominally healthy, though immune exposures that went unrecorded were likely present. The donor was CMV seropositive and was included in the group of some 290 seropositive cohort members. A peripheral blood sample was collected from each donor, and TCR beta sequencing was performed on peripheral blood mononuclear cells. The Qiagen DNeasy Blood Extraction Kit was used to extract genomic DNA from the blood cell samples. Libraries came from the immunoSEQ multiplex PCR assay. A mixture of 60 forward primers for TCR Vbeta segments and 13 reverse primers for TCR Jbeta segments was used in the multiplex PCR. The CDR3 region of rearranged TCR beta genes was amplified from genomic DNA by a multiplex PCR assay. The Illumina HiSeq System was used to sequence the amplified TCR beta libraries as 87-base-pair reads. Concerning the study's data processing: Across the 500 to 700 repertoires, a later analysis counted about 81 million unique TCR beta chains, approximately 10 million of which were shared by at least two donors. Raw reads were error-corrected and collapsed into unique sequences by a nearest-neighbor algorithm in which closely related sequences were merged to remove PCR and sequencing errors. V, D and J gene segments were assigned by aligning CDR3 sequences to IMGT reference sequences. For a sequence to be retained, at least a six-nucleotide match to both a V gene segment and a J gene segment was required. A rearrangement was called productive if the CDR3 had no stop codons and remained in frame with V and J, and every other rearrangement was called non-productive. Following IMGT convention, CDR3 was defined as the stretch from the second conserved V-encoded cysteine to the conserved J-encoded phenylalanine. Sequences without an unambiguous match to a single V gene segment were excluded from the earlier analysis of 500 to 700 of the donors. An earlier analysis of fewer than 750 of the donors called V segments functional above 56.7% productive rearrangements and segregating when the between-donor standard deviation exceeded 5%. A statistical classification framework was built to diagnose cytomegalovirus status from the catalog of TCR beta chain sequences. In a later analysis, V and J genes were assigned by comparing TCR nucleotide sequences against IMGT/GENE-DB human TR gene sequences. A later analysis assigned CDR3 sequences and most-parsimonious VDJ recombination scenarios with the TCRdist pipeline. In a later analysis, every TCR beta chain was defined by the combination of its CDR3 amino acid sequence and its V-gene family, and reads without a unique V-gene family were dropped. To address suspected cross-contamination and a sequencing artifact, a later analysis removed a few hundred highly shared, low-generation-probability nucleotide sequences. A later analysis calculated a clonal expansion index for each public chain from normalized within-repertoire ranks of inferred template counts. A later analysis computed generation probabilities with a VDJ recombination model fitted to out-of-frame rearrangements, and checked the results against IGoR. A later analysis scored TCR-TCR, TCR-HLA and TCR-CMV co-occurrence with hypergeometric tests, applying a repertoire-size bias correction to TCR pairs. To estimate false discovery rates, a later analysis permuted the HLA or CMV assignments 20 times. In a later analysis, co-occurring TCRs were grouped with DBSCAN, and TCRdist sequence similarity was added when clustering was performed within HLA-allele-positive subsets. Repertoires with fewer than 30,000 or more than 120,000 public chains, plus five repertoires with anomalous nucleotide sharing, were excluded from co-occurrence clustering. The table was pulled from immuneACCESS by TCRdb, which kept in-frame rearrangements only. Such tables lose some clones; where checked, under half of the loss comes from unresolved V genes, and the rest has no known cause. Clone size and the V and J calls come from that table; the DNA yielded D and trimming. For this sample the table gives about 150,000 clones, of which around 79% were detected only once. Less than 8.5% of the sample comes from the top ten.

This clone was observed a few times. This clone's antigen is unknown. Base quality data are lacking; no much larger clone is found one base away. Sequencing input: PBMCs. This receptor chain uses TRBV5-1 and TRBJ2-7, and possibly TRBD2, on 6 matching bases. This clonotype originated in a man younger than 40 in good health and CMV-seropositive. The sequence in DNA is TGCGCCAGCAGCTTGTTCGGGGGAGGCGAGCAGTACTTC. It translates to CASSLFGGGEQYF.